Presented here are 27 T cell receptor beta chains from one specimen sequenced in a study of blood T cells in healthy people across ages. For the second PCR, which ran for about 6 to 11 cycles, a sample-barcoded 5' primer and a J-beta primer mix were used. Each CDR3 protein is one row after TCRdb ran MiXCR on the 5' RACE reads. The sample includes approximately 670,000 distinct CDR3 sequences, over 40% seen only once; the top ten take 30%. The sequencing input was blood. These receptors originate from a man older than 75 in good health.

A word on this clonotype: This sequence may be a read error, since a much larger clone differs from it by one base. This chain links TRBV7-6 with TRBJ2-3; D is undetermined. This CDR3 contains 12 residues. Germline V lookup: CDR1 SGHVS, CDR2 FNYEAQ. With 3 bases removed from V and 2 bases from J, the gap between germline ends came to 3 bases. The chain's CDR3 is CASSFNTDTQYF. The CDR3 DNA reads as TGTGCCAGCAGCTTCAACACAGATACGCAGTATTTT. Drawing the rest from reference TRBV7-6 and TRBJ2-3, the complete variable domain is GAGVSQSPRYKVTKRGQDVALRCDPISGHVSLYWYRQALGQGPEFLTYFNYEAQQDKSGLPNDRFSAERPEGSISTLTIQRTEQRDSAMYRCASSFNTDTQYFGPGTRLTVL.

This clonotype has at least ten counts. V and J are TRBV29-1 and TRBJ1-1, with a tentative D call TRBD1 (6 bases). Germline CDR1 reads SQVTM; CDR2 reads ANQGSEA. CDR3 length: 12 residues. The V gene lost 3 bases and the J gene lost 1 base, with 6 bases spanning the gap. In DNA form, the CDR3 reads TGCAGCGTTGACAGGGGGAACACTGAAGCTTTCTTT. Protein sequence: CSVDRGNTEAFF. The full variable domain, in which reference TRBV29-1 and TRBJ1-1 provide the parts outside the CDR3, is SAVISQKPSRDICQRGTSLTIQCQVDSQVTMMFWYRQQPGQSLTLIATANQGSEATYESGFVIDKFPISRPNLTFSTLTVSNMSPEDSSIYLCSVDRGNTEAFFGQGTRLTVV.

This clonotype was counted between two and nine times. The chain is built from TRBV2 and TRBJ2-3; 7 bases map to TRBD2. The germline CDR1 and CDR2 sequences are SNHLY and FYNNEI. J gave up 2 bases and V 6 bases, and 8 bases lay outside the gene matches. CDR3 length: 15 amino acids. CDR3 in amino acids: CASSGAGTFTDTQYF. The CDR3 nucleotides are TGTGCCAGCAGCGGAGCGGGGACCTTCACAGATACGCAGTATTTT.

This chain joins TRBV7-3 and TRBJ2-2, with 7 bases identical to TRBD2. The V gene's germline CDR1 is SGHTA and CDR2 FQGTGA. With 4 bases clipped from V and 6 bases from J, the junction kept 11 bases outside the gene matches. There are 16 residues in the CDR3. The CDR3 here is CASSSGLAVGSGELFF. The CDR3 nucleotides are TGTGCCAGCAGCTCCGGGCTAGCGGTTGGTTCCGGGGAGCTGTTTTTT.

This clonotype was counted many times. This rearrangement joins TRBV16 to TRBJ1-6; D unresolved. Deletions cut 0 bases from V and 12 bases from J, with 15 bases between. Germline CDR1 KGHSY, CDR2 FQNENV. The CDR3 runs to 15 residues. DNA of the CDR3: TGTGCCAGCAGCCAATCCTTAGGGAGAGGATTACCCCTCCACTTT. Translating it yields CASSQSLGRGLPLHF.

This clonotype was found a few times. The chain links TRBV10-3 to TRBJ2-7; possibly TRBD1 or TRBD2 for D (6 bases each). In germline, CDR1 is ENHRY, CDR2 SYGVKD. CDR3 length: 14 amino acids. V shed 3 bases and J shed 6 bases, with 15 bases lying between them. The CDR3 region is CAISDGTGASEQYF. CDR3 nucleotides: TGTGCCATCAGTGACGGGACGGGGGCTTCCGAGCAGTACTTC.

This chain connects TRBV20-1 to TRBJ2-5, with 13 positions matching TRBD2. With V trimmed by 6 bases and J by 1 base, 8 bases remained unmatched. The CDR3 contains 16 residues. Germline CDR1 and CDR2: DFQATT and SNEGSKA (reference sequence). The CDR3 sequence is CSAEGLAGIFQETQYF. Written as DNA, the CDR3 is TGCAGTGCGGAGGGACTAGCGGGGATCTTCCAAGAGACCCAGTACTTC.

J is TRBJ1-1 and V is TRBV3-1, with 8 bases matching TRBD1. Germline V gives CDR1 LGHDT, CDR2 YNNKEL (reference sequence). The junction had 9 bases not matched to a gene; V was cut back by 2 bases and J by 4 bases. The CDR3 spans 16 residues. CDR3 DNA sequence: TGTGCCAGCAGCCAAACGACAGGGGATGGAGGCACTGAAGCTTTCTTT. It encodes CASSQTTGDGGTEAFF. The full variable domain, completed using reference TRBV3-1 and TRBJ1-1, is DTAVSQTPKYLVTQMGNDKSIKCEQNLGHDTMYWYKQDSKKFLKIMFSYNNKELIINETVPNRFSPKSPDKAHLNLHINSLELGDSAVYFCASSQTTGDGGTEAFFGQGTRLTVV.

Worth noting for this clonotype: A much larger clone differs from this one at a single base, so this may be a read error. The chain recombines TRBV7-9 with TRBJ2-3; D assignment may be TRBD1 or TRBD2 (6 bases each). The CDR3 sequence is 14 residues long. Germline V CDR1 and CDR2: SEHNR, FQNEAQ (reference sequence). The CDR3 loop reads CACSSQGGGGTQYF. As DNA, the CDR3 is TGTGCCTGCAGCTCCCAAGGAGGGGGTGGTACGCAGTATTTT.

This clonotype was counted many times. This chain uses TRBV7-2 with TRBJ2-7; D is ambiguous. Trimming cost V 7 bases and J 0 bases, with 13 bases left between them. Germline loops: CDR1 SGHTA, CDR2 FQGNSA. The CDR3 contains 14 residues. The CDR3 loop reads CASTATPSSYEQYF. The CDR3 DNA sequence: TGTGCCAGCACTGCGACGCCAAGCTCCTACGAGCAGTACTTC.

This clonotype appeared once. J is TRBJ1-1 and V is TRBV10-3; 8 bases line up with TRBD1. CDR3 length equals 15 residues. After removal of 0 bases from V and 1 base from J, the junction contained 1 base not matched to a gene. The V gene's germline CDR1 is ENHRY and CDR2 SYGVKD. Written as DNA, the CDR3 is TGTGCCATCAGTGAGTCGGACAGGGCGAACACTGAAGCTTTCTTT. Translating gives CAISESDRANTEAFF.

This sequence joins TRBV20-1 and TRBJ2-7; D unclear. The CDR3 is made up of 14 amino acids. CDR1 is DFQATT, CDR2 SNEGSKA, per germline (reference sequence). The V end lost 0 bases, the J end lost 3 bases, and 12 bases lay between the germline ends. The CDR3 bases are TGCAGTGCTAGAGATCGGAGCATACTCTACGAGCAGTACTTC. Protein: CSARDRSILYEQYF.

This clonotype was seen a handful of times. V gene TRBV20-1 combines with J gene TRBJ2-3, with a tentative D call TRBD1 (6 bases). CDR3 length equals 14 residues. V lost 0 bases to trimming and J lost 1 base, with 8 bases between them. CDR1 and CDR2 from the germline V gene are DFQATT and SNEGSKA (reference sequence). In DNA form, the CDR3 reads TGCAGTGCTAGAGATCCAGGGGGCACAGATACGCAGTATTTT. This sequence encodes CSARDPGGTDTQYF.

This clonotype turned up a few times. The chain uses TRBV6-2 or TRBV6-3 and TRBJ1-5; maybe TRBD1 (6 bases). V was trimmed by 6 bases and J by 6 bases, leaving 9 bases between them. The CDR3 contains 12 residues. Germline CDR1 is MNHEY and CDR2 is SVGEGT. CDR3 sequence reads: CASRTGRQPQHF. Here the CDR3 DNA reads TGTGCCAGCAGAACAGGGCGTCAGCCCCAGCATTTT.

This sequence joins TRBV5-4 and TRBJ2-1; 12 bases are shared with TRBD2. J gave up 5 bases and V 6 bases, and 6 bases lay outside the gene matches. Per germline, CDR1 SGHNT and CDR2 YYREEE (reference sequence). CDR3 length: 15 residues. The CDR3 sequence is CASNGLAGIHNEQFF. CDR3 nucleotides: TGTGCCAGCAACGGACTAGCGGGAATCCACAATGAGCAGTTCTTC.

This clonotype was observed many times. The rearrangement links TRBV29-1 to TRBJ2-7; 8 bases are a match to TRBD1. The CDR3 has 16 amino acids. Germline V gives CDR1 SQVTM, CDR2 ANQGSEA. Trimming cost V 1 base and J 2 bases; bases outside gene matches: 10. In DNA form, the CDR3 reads TGCAGCGTTGAAGTCTATCCCGGGACAGGTACCTACGAGCAGTACTTC. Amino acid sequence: CSVEVYPGTGTYEQYF.

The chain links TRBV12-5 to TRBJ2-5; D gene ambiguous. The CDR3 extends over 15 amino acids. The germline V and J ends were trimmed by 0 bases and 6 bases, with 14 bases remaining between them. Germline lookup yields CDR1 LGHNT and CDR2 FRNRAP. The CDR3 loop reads CASGLVRAAQKTQYF. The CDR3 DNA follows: TGTGCTAGTGGTTTGGTACGAGCCGCACAAAAGACCCAGTACTTC.

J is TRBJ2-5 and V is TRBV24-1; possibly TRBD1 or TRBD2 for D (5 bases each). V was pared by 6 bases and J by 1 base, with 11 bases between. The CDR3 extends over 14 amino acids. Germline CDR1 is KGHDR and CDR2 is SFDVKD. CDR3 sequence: CATSPGAFQETQYF. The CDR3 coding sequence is TGTGCCACCAGTCCCGGGGCATTCCAAGAGACCCAGTACTTC.

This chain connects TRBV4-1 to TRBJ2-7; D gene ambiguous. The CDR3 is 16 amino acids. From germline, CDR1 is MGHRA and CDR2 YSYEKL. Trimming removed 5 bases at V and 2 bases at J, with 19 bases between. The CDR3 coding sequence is TGCGCCAGCAGCTCGCCCCCTGTGGCACAGACCTACGAGCAGTACTTC. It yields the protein CASSSPPVAQTYEQYF.

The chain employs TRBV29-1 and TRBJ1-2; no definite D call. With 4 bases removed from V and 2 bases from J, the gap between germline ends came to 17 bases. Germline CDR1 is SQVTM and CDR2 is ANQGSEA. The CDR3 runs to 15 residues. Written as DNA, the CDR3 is TGCAGCGTTGTAGGTGGACTGCGACCAAACTATGGCTACACCTTC. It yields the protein CSVVGGLRPNYGYTF.

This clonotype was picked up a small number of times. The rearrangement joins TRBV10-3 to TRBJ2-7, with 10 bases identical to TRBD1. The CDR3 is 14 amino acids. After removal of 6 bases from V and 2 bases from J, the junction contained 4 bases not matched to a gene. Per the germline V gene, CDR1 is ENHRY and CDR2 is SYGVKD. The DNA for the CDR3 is TGTGCCATCAGGGGGACAGGGGATACCTACGAGCAGTACTTC. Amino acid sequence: CAIRGTGDTYEQYF.

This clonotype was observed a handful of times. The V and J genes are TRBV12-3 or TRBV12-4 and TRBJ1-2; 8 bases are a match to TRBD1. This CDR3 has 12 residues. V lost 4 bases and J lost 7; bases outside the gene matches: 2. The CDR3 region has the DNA TGTGCCAGCAGTTCAGGGGGCCGTGGCTACACCTTC. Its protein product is CASSSGGRGYTF.

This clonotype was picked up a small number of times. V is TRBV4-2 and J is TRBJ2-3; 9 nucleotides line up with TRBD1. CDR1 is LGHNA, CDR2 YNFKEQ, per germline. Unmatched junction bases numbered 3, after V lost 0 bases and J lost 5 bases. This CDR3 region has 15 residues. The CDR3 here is CASSQDGQGKDTQYF. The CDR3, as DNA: TGTGCCAGCAGCCAAGATGGACAGGGGAAAGATACGCAGTATTTT.

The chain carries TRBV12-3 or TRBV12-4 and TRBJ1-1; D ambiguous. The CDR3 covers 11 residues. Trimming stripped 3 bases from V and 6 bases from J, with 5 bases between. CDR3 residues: CASSLMAEAFF. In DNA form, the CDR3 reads TGTGCCAGCAGTTTGATGGCTGAAGCTTTCTTT.

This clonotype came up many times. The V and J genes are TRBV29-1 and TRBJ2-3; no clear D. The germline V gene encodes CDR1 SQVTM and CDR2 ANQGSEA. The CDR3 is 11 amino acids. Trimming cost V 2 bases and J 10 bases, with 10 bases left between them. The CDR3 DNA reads TGCAGCGTTGAACTATCTAGGGCGCAGTATTTT. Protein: CSVELSRAQYF.

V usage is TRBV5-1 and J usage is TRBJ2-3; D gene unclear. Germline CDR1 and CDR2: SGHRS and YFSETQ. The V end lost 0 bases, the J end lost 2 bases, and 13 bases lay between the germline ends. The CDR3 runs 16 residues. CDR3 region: CASSLEVAATTDTQYF. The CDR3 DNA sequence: TGCGCCAGCAGCTTGGAGGTGGCTGCCACCACAGATACGCAGTATTTT. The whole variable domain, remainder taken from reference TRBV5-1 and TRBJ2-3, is KAGVTQTPRYLIKTRGQQVTLSCSPISGHRSVSWYQQTPGQGLQFLFEYFSETQRNKGNFPGRFSGRQFSNSRSEMNVSTLELGDSALYLCASSLEVAATTDTQYFGPGTRLTVL.

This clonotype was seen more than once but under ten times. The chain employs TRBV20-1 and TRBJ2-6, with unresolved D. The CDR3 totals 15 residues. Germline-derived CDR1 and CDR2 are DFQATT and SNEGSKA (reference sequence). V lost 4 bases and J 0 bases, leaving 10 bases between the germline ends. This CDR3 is CSAIWARSGANVLTF. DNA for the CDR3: TGCAGTGCTATTTGGGCCCGCTCTGGGGCCAACGTCCTGACTTTC.